Listed below are T cell receptor beta chains from one sample, sequenced in a study of cytomegalovirus exposure and HLA in healthy donors. Profiled with immunoSEQ multiplex PCR; TCRdb holds only in-frame clones, not every one. The data show roughly 160,000 clones, approximately 80% seen once. The specimen sequenced was PBMCs. All receptors come from a woman between 50 and 59 years old in good health and CMV-seronegative. Each CDR3 is given with its conserved first and last residue. Fields, in order: V gene, D gene, clone size, J gene, CDR3 DNA, CDR3 protein. The D gene is left open where the match is weak. A clone size is listed for some rows: how often the clone was seen (once, few, many), or a class if it is expanded.

TRBV28	TRBD2	-	TRBJ2-7	TGTGCCAGCGGTAAACTAGCGAAAAGCTCCTACGAGCAGTACTTC	CASGKLAKSSYEQYF
TRBV6-1	TRBD1	-	TRBJ1-3	TGTGCCAGCAGTGAGGGTGGCAGGGGGCTTGGAAACACCATATATTTT	CASSEGGRGLGNTIYF
TRBV19	-	-	TRBJ2-3	TGTGCCAGTAGTATTTCTAGCGCCACAGATACGCAGTATTTT	CASSISSATDTQYF
TRBV5-4	TRBD1	-	TRBJ2-7	TGTGCCAGCAGCTCCCGGGACAGGGCCGCCTACGAGCAGTACTTC	CASSSRDRAAYEQYF
TRBV5-8	-	-	TRBJ2-5	TGTGCCAGCAGCTTTGCTTTCGGGAGCGACCAAGAGACCCAGTACTTC	CASSFAFGSDQETQYF
TRBV2	-	once	TRBJ1-5	TGTGCCAGCGCTGGGACATCCCTTAGCAATCAGCCCCAGCATTTT	CASAGTSLSNQPQHF
TRBV15	-	-	TRBJ1-1	TGTGCCACCAGCAGAGATTTGGCGGGGACTGAAGCTTTCTTT	CATSRDLAGTEAFF
TRBV30	-	-	TRBJ1-1	TGTGCCTGGAGTATCTCAGGGGCAACTGAAGCTTTCTTT	CAWSISGATEAFF
TRBV5-8	-	-	TRBJ1-5	TGTGCCAGCAGCTTGATGTACGGGACTTCGGGCAATCAGCCCCAGCATTTT	CASSLMYGTSGNQPQHF
TRBV19	TRBD2	-	TRBJ2-2	TGTGCCAGTAGCAGAGCCGGGAGGGAGAGGGCCGGGGAGCTGTTTTTT	CASSRAGRERAGELFF
TRBV6-6	-	-	TRBJ2-2	TGTGCCAGCAGTTTGGCTAGCAGGATCACCGGGGAGCTGTTTTTT	CASSLASRITGELFF
TRBV18	TRBD1	-	TRBJ1-5	TGTGCCAGCTCAGCCCGGGACAGGGGGGGCAATCAGCCCCAGCATTTT	CASSARDRGGNQPQHF
TRBV6-5	TRBD1	-	TRBJ1-1	TGTGCCAGCAGCTCACAGGGGAGTGAAGCTTTCTTT	CASSSQGSEAFF
TRBV6-5	TRBD1	-	TRBJ2-1	TGTGCCAGCAGTTATGCCGGGACAGGGATAAGGGGTGAGCAGTTCTTC	CASSYAGTGIRGEQFF
TRBV14	-	-	TRBJ2-7	TGTGCCAGCAGCAAGGCCCTAGACTCTACTTACGAGCAGTACTTC	CASSKALDSTYEQYF
TRBV27	TRBD2	-	TRBJ2-5	TGTGCCAGCAGTTTATCGGGCGGGGGGGCTGAGACCCAGTACTTC	CASSLSGGGAETQYF
TRBV4-3	-	-	TRBJ1-6	TGCGCCAGCAGCCAAGACCGCACAGGGCATTCACCCCTCCACTTT	CASSQDRTGHSPLHF
TRBV28	TRBD1	once	TRBJ2-7	TGTGCCAGCCTTCCAATACGGCGTCGGACAGGGGACCACGAGCAGTACTTC	CASLPIRRRTGDHEQYF
TRBV4-3	-	-	TRBJ2-5	TGCGCCAGCAGCTTTCGTGGAGGGGAACAAGAGACCCAGTACTTC	CASSFRGGEQETQYF
TRBV6-6	-	-	TRBJ2-1	TGTGCCAGCAGTTACCCGACTGCGCCCCAATACAATGAGCAGTTCTTC	CASSYPTAPQYNEQFF
TRBV19	TRBD1	-	TRBJ2-6	TGTGCCAGTGAAACAGGGGATAATGCTGGGGCCAACGTCCTGACTTTC	CASETGDNAGANVLTF
TRBV7-2	TRBD1	few	TRBJ2-5	TGTGCCAGCAGCGCCACAGGGGGGGAGACCCAGTACTTC	CASSATGGETQYF
TRBV15	-	-	TRBJ1-3	TGTGCCACCAGCAGAGGCTTGAGCTCTGGAAACACCATATATTTT	CATSRGLSSGNTIYF
TRBV6-1	TRBD1	-	TRBJ2-5	TGTGCCAGCAGTGCCGACAGGGCACAAGAGACCCAGTACTTC	CASSADRAQETQYF
TRBV9	-	-	TRBJ2-5	TGTGCCAGCAGCGAACAGACAGTCGGGGAGACCCAGTACTTC	CASSEQTVGETQYF
TRBV7-3	-	-	TRBJ2-5	TGTGCCAGCAGCTTATCCCCCGTAGAGACCCAGTACTTC	CASSLSPVETQYF
TRBV18	TRBD1	-	TRBJ1-1	TGTGCCAGCTCACCACCTTCGACAGGGGGCAACACTGAAGCTTTCTTT	CASSPPSTGGNTEAFF
TRBV13	TRBD2	-	TRBJ2-5	TGTGCCAGCAGCCGTACTAGACTAGCGGGGCGCTCCCAAGAGACCCAGTACTTC	CASSRTRLAGRSQETQYF
TRBV7-3	-	-	TRBJ2-1	TGTGCCAGCAGCCGGACTCGGGACAATGAGCAGTTCTTC	CASSRTRDNEQFF
TRBV6-1	TRBD1	once	TRBJ1-2	TGTGCCAGCAGTCAAGGGGGCCTCTATGGCTACACCTTC	CASSQGGLYGYTF
TRBV2	TRBD1	once	TRBJ2-6	TGTGCCAGCAGAAGTAATCGACGGGACAGGGGTACGGCTGGGGCCAACGTCCTGACTTTC	CASRSNRRDRGTAGANVLTF
TRBV7-6	-	-	TRBJ1-3	TGTGCCAGCAGCTTGGGGGGAAACTCTGGAAACACCATATATTTT	CASSLGGNSGNTIYF
TRBV7-2	TRBD1	few	TRBJ2-3	TGTGCCAGCAGCTTAGCGGAGGGACAGGGGACAGATACGCAGTATTTT	CASSLAEGQGTDTQYF
TRBV6-1	-	-	TRBJ2-7	TGTGCCAGCAGTGAATACAACTACGAGCAGTACTTC	CASSEYNYEQYF
TRBV5-1	TRBD1	few	TRBJ1-2	TGCGCCAGCAGCCCTAGACAGGGACGCGGCTATGGCTACACCTTC	CASSPRQGRGYGYTF
TRBV11-3	TRBD1	-	TRBJ2-1	TGTGCCAGCAGCTTAGGGGACAGGCACAATGAGCAGTTCTTC	CASSLGDRHNEQFF
TRBV7-2	TRBD1	-	TRBJ2-6	TGTGCCAGCAGCTCGGGACAGGGCTCTGGGGCCAACGTCCTGACTTTC	CASSSGQGSGANVLTF
TRBV19	TRBD1	-	TRBJ1-5	TGTGCCAGTAGTCCCCAACAGGGGGCCAGCGGGCAGCCCCAGCATTTT	CASSPQQGASGQPQHF
TRBV25-1	-	-	TRBJ1-5	TGTGCCAGCAGTGAAGCCAGGGTAGGACAGCCCCAGCATTTT	CASSEARVGQPQHF
TRBV7-9	-	-	TRBJ1-4	TGTGCCAGCAGCTTCTCGGTGGGGAGGCCCAAACTGTTTTTT	CASSFSVGRPKLFF
TRBV7-2	TRBD2	-	TRBJ2-1	TGTGCCAGCAGCTTGAGTAGCGGGGGGGCCAATGAGCAGTTCTTC	CASSLSSGGANEQFF
TRBV28	-	few	TRBJ2-2	TGTGCCAGCCCGATCTACTACACCGGGGAGCTGTTTTTT	CASPIYYTGELFF
TRBV7-2	TRBD1	once	TRBJ2-1	TGTGCCAGCAGCCCGCCGACCGGGACAGGGAGAGGAAATGAGCAGTTCTTC	CASSPPTGTGRGNEQFF
TRBV5-1	TRBD1	once	TRBJ2-2	TGCGCCAGCGAGGGACAGGGTAGAACCGGGGAGCTGTTTTTT	CASEGQGRTGELFF
TRBV13	-	-	TRBJ2-2	TGTGCCAGCAGCTTGTCAGGGGAGCTGTTTTTT	CASSLSGELFF
TRBV5-1	TRBD1	once	TRBJ1-5	TGCGCCAGCAGCTTAGAAGGGACAGGTGATCAGCCCCAGCATTTT	CASSLEGTGDQPQHF
TRBV29-1	TRBD1	-	TRBJ2-5	TGCACCATAGGGCCCGGGACAGGGAGGGAGACCCAGTACTTC	CTIGPGTGRETQYF
TRBV2	-	-	TRBJ1-2	TGTGCCAGCGTTATTTTACTGGGGGCGTCTGGCTACACCTTC	CASVILLGASGYTF
TRBV19	-	few	TRBJ2-7	TGTGCCAGTAGTATAGTGGGGGGACCCTACGAGCAGTACTTC	CASSIVGGPYEQYF
TRBV6-5	-	few	TRBJ2-7	TGTGCCAGCAGGAAGGTAGGGGCCTACGAGCAGTACTTC	CASRKVGAYEQYF
TRBV6-4	-	-	TRBJ2-1	TGTGCCAGCAGTGACGACTTGAGGCGCGAGCAGTTCTTC	CASSDDLRREQFF
TRBV7-9	-	-	TRBJ2-7	TGTGCCAGCAGCGGGACATCGCTCTCCTACGAGCAGTACTTC	CASSGTSLSYEQYF
TRBV19	TRBD1	-	TRBJ1-1	TGTGCCAGTAGTCTACAGGGACAGGGTGGCACTGAAGCTTTCTTT	CASSLQGQGGTEAFF
TRBV6-1	TRBD1	-	TRBJ2-5	TGTGCCAGCAGTGATGTCCGGGACAGGGGTAAAGAGACCCAGTACTTC	CASSDVRDRGKETQYF
TRBV9	-	-	TRBJ2-3	TGTGCCAGCAGCGTAGGCGGGGCCGGAGATACGCAGTATTTT	CASSVGGAGDTQYF